One and the same sample provided the 22 T cell receptor beta chains below, sequenced in a study of tissue T cells after allogeneic stem cell transplantation (dated by TCRdb to 2021 to 2024). In the paper's terms, the time point label means: recipient (host-origin) PBMCs collected before allo-HCT. The library came from the immunoSEQ multiplex PCR assay. TCRdb re-hosts the immuneACCESS table, in-frame sequences only. Its copies lack some clones; in the studies checked, an unresolved V gene accounts for under half of them, and the cause for the rest is not known. Here the sample has some 25,000 clones; about 89% occur a single time. The ten largest clonotypes hold 2% to 2.5% of the sample. Material: blood, obtained before transplantation. The origin of the receptors is a male donor aged 60 or over who later had graft-versus-host disease after an allogeneic stem cell transplant.

V gene TRBV30 combines with J gene TRBJ1-5, with D possibly matching TRBD1 (6 bases). This CDR3 spans 13 amino acids. V gave up 2 bases and J gave up 6 bases, with 11 bases separating them. CDR1 GTSNPN and CDR2 SVGIG come from the germline V gene (reference sequence). CDR3 in amino acids: CAWSRRGSQPQHF. In nucleotides, the CDR3 is TGTGCCTGGAGTAGAAGGGGGTCTCAGCCCCAGCATTTT.

The gene calls are TRBV7-3 and TRBJ2-6; D remains unclear. Germline V gene data show CDR1 as SGHTA and CDR2 as FQGTGA. There are 15 residues in the CDR3. V lost 4 bases to trimming and J lost 2 bases, with 9 bases between them. DNA for the CDR3: TGTGCCAGCAGCTCCCAGTCGGCTGGGGCCAACGTCCTGACTTTC. Its protein is CASSSQSAGANVLTF.

This chain links TRBV28 with TRBJ2-2, with 7 bases lining up with TRBD1. Looked up from germline, CDR1 is MDHEN and CDR2 is SYDVKM. There are 16 residues in the CDR3. With V trimmed by 8 bases and J by 3 bases, 12 bases remained unmatched. The CDR3 coding sequence is TGTGCCAGCGGAGACCTGGGACAGTACTACACCGGGGAGCTGTTTTTT. It codes for CASGDLGQYYTGELFF.

The chain has TRBV6-5 and TRBJ1-4; 7 bases are shared with TRBD1. The V and J ends lost 0 bases and 5 bases, in that order; junction bases with no gene match: 3. Germline V gives CDR1 MNHEY, CDR2 SVGAGI. The CDR3 totals 15 residues. The CDR3 DNA reads as TGTGCCAGCAGTTACTCGACAGGGAGAAATGAAAAACTGTTTTTT. Its translation: CASSYSTGRNEKLFF.

This sequence joins TRBV5-8 and TRBJ1-4; 8 bases agree with TRBD1. The junction had 5 bases not matched to a gene; V was cut back by 3 bases and J by 10 bases. The CDR3 extends over 13 amino acids. Germline V lookup: CDR1 SGHTS, CDR2 YDEGEE. CDR3 bases: TGTGCCAGCAGCTGGACAGGGAGGAGAAAACTGTTTTTT. It encodes CASSWTGRRKLFF. Complete variable domain (other parts from reference TRBV5-8 and TRBJ1-4): EAGVTQSPTHLIKTRGQQATLRCSPISGHTSVYWYQQALGLGLQFLLWYDEGEERNRGNFPPRFSGRQFPNYSSELNVNALELEDSALYLCASSWTGRRKLFFGSGTQLSVL.

The chain carries TRBV29-1 and TRBJ2-3; D is perhaps TRBD2 (5 bases). CDR1 SQVTM and CDR2 ANQGSEA come from the germline V gene. The CDR3 contains 14 residues. Trimming took off 6 bases at V and 0 bases at J, with 13 bases between the two ends. DNA for the CDR3: TGCAGCGTGCCCCTCGGGGTAAGCACAGATACGCAGTATTTT. Amino acids: CSVPLGVSTDTQYF.

Written as DNA, the CDR3 is TGTGCCAGCAGCCCCCGGCAGGGGCCCTCCTACGAGCAGTACTTC. It specifies CASSPRQGPSYEQYF. This chain connects TRBV9 to TRBJ2-7, with D possibly matching TRBD1 (6 bases). The CDR3 runs 15 residues. Germline values: CDR1 SGDLS, CDR2 YYNGEE. The V end was cut by 4 bases, the J end by 0 bases, with 14 bases between.

This chain links TRBV5-1 with TRBJ2-7; weak D call: TRBD1 (7 bases). Germline-derived CDR1 and CDR2 are SGHRS and YFSETQ. V was shortened by 2 bases and J by 6 bases, with 12 bases between the two germline ends. The CDR3 length is 13 residues. Written as DNA, the CDR3 is TGCGCCAGCAGCTTAGGAGGGGGCGGCGAGCAGTACTTC. The encoded protein is CASSLGGGGEQYF.

The chain employs TRBV4-1 and TRBJ2-1; D is uncertain. The CDR3 runs 14 residues. The V end lost 1 base, the J end lost 8 bases, and 12 bases lay between the germline ends. Germline CDR1 and CDR2: MGHRA and YSYEKL. CDR3 bases: TGCGCCAGCAGCCAAGCCACTGGGTACGATGAGCAGTTCTTC. This encodes CASSQATGYDEQFF.

The chain carries TRBV3-1 (or the pseudogene TRBV3-2) and TRBJ2-6; D remains unclear. This CDR3 has 15 residues. Trimming left V 3 bases short and J 0 bases short, with 6 bases between. From germline, CDR1 is LGHDT and CDR2 YNNKEL (reference sequence). The CDR3 loop reads CASSQPISGANVLTF. The DNA for the CDR3 is TGTGCCAGCAGCCAGCCCATCTCTGGGGCCAACGTCCTGACTTTC.

J is TRBJ2-1 and V is TRBV19; D remains ambiguous. Germline values: CDR1 LNHDA, CDR2 SQIVND (reference sequence). This CDR3 has 13 residues. The V and J ends lost 6 bases and 10 bases respectively, with 16 bases between them. CDR3 in DNA: TGTGCCAGTAGGACTGCGTGGGGTTTGGAGCAGTTCTTC. This sequence encodes CASRTAWGLEQFF.

The rearrangement joins TRBV5-6 to TRBJ1-1; tentative D call: TRBD1 (5 bases). CDR3 length equals 14 residues. Deletions cut 2 bases from V and 3 bases from J, with 11 bases between. CDR1 and CDR2 (germline): SGHDT, YYEEEE. The CDR3 DNA reads TGTGCCAGCAGCTTCGGGGCGGGGGACACTGAAGCTTTCTTT. This translates into CASSFGAGDTEAFF. Supplemented by reference TRBV5-6 and TRBJ1-1, the full variable domain reads DAGVTQSPTHLIKTRGQQVTLRCSPKSGHDTVSWYQQALGQGPQFIFQYYEEEERQRGNFPDRFSGHQFPNYSSELNVNALLLGDSALYLCASSFGAGDTEAFFGQGTRLTVV.

V usage is TRBV2 and J usage is TRBJ1-4, with D perhaps TRBD1 (5 bases). Trimming took 7 bases from V and 7 from J, leaving 13 bases between them. Germline V CDR1 and CDR2: SNHLY, FYNNEI. The CDR3 is 13 amino acids. CDR3: CASIETDSEKLFF. In nucleotides, the CDR3 is TGTGCCAGCATTGAGACAGACTCTGAAAAACTGTTTTTT.

The chain employs TRBV28 and TRBJ2-7; D may be TRBD2 (5 bases). This CDR3 has 15 residues. Looked up from germline, CDR1 is MDHEN and CDR2 is SYDVKM. Deletions cut 4 bases from V and 2 bases from J, with 15 bases between. The CDR3 DNA is TGTGCCAGCAGTTCCCTCATAGCGAAGGCCTACGAGCAGTACTTC. Its protein product is CASSSLIAKAYEQYF.

The V call is TRBV7-3, the J call TRBJ1-3; D is unclear. Between the trimmed V and J ends, which lost 5 bases and 0 bases, there was a span of 11 bases. The CDR3 has 15 residues. CDR1 is SGHTA, CDR2 FQGTGA, per germline. DNA for the CDR3: TGTGCCAGCAGCCCAGGCCCCAGCTCTGGAAACACCATATATTTT. This codes for CASSPGPSSGNTIYF.

The rearrangement links TRBV3-1 (or the pseudogene TRBV3-2) to TRBJ2-7; 7 bases are a match to TRBD2. The germline V gene has CDR1 LGHDT and CDR2 YNNKEL (reference sequence). This CDR3 contains 15 residues. V dropped 0 bases and J dropped 2; count of bases not matched to a gene: 4. CDR3 in amino acids: CASSQDPGGTYEQYF. The CDR3 nucleotides are TGTGCCAGCAGCCAAGACCCCGGGGGGACCTACGAGCAGTACTTC.

The genes are TRBV5-1 and TRBJ2-2; the D is unclear. The ends were cut back, 0 bases at V and 2 bases at J, with 8 bases in the middle. This CDR3 has 15 amino acids. Germline lookup yields CDR1 SGHRS and CDR2 YFSETQ. CDR3 coding DNA: TGCGCCAGCAGCTTGGAAATCAGTAACACCGGGGAGCTGTTTTTT. Its protein is CASSLEISNTGELFF.

V gene TRBV7-3 combines with J gene TRBJ2-3; D is undetermined. Germline V gene sequence: CDR1 SGHTA, CDR2 FQGTGA. V was cut by 6 bases and J by 4 bases, with 8 bases left in between. CDR3 size: 12 residues. CDR3 in DNA: TGTGCCAGCAGTCCCACCGCAGATACGCAGTATTTT. Its translation is CASSPTADTQYF.

The rearrangement links TRBV4-1 to TRBJ2-7; D not certain. From germline, CDR1 is MGHRA and CDR2 YSYEKL. Deletions cut 1 base from V and 8 bases from J, with 9 bases between. This CDR3 spans 12 amino acids. CDR3 in amino acids: CASSQVGYKQYF. The CDR3 DNA reads TGCGCCAGCAGCCAAGTCGGCTATAAGCAGTACTTC.

This clone was recorded once. The chain recombines TRBV3-1 (or the pseudogene TRBV3-2) with TRBJ2-3, with 7 bases fitting TRBD1. Germline V gives CDR1 LGHDT, CDR2 YNNKEL (reference sequence). There are 15 residues in the CDR3. Trimming took 4 bases from V and 2 from J; bases not matched to a gene: 6. CDR3 in DNA: TGTGCCAGCAGCCCCGGGACAGACCTCACAGATACGCAGTATTTT. It specifies CASSPGTDLTDTQYF.

The chain combines TRBV28 with TRBJ2-7, with D unresolved. CDR1 and CDR2 from the germline V gene are MDHEN and SYDVKM. Trimming removed 2 bases from V and 6 bases from J, with 8 bases in between. This CDR3 contains 12 residues. CDR3 bases: TGTGCCAGCAGTTTAGTCGGGCTCGAGCAGTACTTC. It encodes CASSLVGLEQYF.

The chain links TRBV7-2 to TRBJ2-4; D remains ambiguous. V shed 0 bases and J shed 0 bases, with 15 bases lying between them. The length of the CDR3 is 18 residues. Per germline, CDR1 SGHTA and CDR2 FQGNSA. In nucleotides, the CDR3 is TGTGCCAGCAGCTTAGCGCTGATGGCTCCTTTAGCCAAAAACATTCAGTACTTC. It specifies CASSLALMAPLAKNIQYF.